This TCR beta chain was sequenced in a study of cytomegalovirus exposure and HLA in healthy donors. Study-level background: An early release of data contained about 85 million unique TCRs, which came from HLA-typed donors.

General study results and limits: Researchers reported that a few CMV-associated chains were confirmed in vitro as CMV antigen-specific. Earlier analysis found most TCR beta V segments productive about 87% or about 30% of the time.

Concerning this clone: The antigen remains unidentified.

The V and J ends lost 1 base and 2 bases respectively, with 15 bases between them. Germline V gene lookup returns CDR1 MGHRA and CDR2 YSYEKL. CDR3 size: 16 residues. A multiplex PCR was run with 60 Vbeta primers and 13 Jbeta primers. Assay: immunoSEQ multiplex PCR; the TCRdb copy retains only in-frame clones and omits some. The table shows roughly 300,000 clones, with 86% occurring only once. The sample consisted of PBMCs. The V gene is TRBV4-1, the J gene TRBJ2-7; D perhaps matches TRBD1 (5 bases). The clonotype originates from a middle-aged man in good health and CMV-seropositive. CDR3 nucleotide sequence: TGCGCCAGCAGCCAAGGGAAAGGACACCCACCCTACGAGCAGTACTTC. Its translation is CASSQGKGHPPYEQYF.